The sequence of this TCR beta chain was determined in a study of shared clonotypes between healthy human individuals. For sorted subsets, approximately 0.2 ug DNA per replicate equaled 30,000 or so T cell genomes. The assay was immunoSEQ multiplex PCR, and TCRdb's table has in-frame clones only and misses some. Found here are roughly 2.5 million clones, roughly 92% of them singletons; the top ten hold over 0.12%. V was cut by 5 bases and J by 4 bases, with 14 bases left in between. Germline lookup yields CDR1 LNHNV and CDR2 YYDKDF (reference sequence). This CDR3 region has 15 residues. General observations from the study: There were few donors, and this limited the genetic and exposure-history diversity represented.

All donors qualified as healthy HIV-negative adults and had experienced no recent acute infections or vaccinations. Partitioning of CD4+ cells yielded a CD45RA+ naive subset and a CD45RA-negative memory subset. Regarding this clone: Its antigen is unidentified.

The sequencing input was naive CD4+ T cells sorted from blood. Indicated subset: CD45RA+ positively selected. The receptor was isolated from a man younger than 35 in good health. The chain uses TRBV15 and TRBJ1-4; D is undetermined. The CDR3 DNA follows: TGTGCCACCAGCCCTTCCCCGGATTATAATGAAAAACTGTTTTTT. Translating it yields CATSPSPDYNEKLFF.